The rows below give T cell receptor beta chains drawn from one sample of a study of blood T cell repertoires in COVID-19. Measured with immunoSEQ multiplex PCR; TCRdb has only the in-frame clones, and not every one. The sample contains a few hundred thousand clones, more than 75% of which appear only once. The specimen sequenced was peripheral blood. The receptor set was obtained from a man older than 75 with acute or convalescent COVID-19. CDR3s include the opening cysteine and the closing phenylalanine or tryptophan. The order of the fields is D gene, V gene, J gene, clone size, CDR3 protein, CDR3 DNA. D genes are given only for firm matches. Clone size is given for some rows only: seen once, a few or many times, or a class if the clone is expanded.

>-|TRBV3-1/TRBV3-2|TRBJ1-2|once
CASSLFVDYGYTF
TGTGCCAGCAGCCTATTCGTCGACTATGGCTACACCTTC
>-|TRBV29-1|TRBJ2-5|-
CSVGGSGETQYF
TGCAGCGTTGGAGGTAGCGGAGAGACCCAGTACTTC
>-|TRBV7-9|TRBJ1-6|-
CASSSAGPDNSPLHF
TGTGCCAGCAGCTCCGCGGGGCCCGATAATTCACCCCTCCACTTT
>-|TRBV7-2|TRBJ2-5|-
CASSSPRLAETQYF
TGTGCCAGCAGCTCCCCGAGGCTGGCAGAGACCCAGTACTTC
>-|TRBV7-6|TRBJ2-6|-
CASSLEKHSGANVLTF
TGTGCCAGCAGCTTAGAAAAGCACTCTGGGGCCAACGTCCTGACTTTC
>TRBD1|TRBV18|TRBJ2-4|-
CASSPETGENIQYF
TGTGCCAGCTCACCAGAGACAGGGGAAAACATTCAGTACTTC
>-|TRBV7-8|TRBJ1-5|-
CASSQRGSNQPQHF
TGTGCCAGCAGCCAAAGGGGGAGCAATCAGCCCCAGCATTTT
>TRBD1|TRBV4-3|TRBJ1-1|few
CASSREGATEAFF
TGCGCCAGCAGCCGAGAGGGGGCGACTGAAGCTTTCTTT
>TRBD1|TRBV28|TRBJ1-1|-
CASSIDRVWGAFF
TGTGCCAGCAGCATTGACAGGGTATGGGGAGCTTTCTTT
>-|TRBV28|TRBJ2-7|once
CASSNTDTRYEQYF
TGTGCCAGCAGTAATACCGACACCAGATACGAGCAGTACTTC
>TRBD2|TRBV7-8|TRBJ2-3|-
CASSYQTSGLTDTQYF
TGTGCCAGCAGCTACCAGACTAGCGGTCTCACAGATACGCAGTATTTT
>-|TRBV10-2|TRBJ1-6|once
CASSERAGDNSPLHF
TGCGCCAGCAGTGAGAGGGCAGGGGATAATTCACCCCTCCACTTT
>TRBD1|TRBV12-3/TRBV12-4|TRBJ2-5|-
CASSSTGLETQYF
TGTGCCAGCAGTTCGACAGGGCTGGAGACCCAGTACTTC
>-|TRBV6-6|TRBJ1-3|-
CASGSDLQGNTIYF
TGTGCCAGCGGATCGGATTTACAGGGAAACACCATATATTTT
>-|TRBV12-3/TRBV12-4|TRBJ2-1|-
CASTETTYNEQFF
TGTGCCAGCACTGAGACTACGTACAATGAGCAGTTCTTC
>-|TRBV4-1|TRBJ1-2|-
CASSQDRGVGYTF
TGCGCCAGCAGCCAAGACAGGGGAGTGGGCTACACCTTC
>-|TRBV18|TRBJ1-1|few
CASSPMSQGSEAFF
TGTGCCAGCTCACCGATGTCTCAGGGCTCCGAAGCTTTCTTT
>TRBD1|TRBV6-5|TRBJ1-2|-
CASRAGTVNYGYTF
TGTGCCAGCAGGGCCGGGACAGTTAACTATGGCTACACCTTC
>TRBD1|TRBV7-9|TRBJ1-2|-
CASSTGQGAYGYTF
TGTGCCAGCAGCACCGGACAGGGGGCCTATGGCTACACCTTC
>-|TRBV6-5|TRBJ2-1|-
CASSYSYRDNQNEQFF
TGTGCCAGCAGTTACTCATATCGGGACAATCAGAATGAGCAGTTCTTC
>TRBD1|TRBV6-4|TRBJ1-6|-
CASSETAGTGSLSPLHF
TGTGCCAGCAGTGAAACCGCCGGGACAGGGTCATTATCACCCCTCCACTTT
>TRBD1|TRBV2|TRBJ2-3|-
CASSRDRGRTDTQYF
TGTGCCAGCAGCCGGGACAGGGGGCGTACAGATACGCAGTATTTT
>TRBD2|TRBV6-6|TRBJ2-1|-
CASSLAGINEQFF
TGTGCCAGCAGTCTAGCGGGCATCAATGAGCAGTTCTTC
>TRBD1|TRBV7-3|TRBJ1-1|-
CASSSGQGGEAFF
TGTGCCAGCAGCTCGGGACAGGGCGGTGAAGCTTTCTTT
>-|TRBV9|TRBJ2-4|-
CASSVSRAKNIQYF
TGTGCCAGCAGCGTTTCTAGGGCCAAAAACATTCAGTACTTC
>-|TRBV6-5|TRBJ1-3|once
CASNPGHTGNTIYF
TGTGCCAGCAACCCGGGACACACAGGAAACACCATATATTTT
>TRBD2|TRBV10-3|TRBJ2-3|-
CAISSRTSGITDTQYF
TGTGCCATCAGTAGCAGGACTAGCGGGATCACAGATACGCAGTATTTT
>TRBD2|TRBV4-2|TRBJ2-5|-
CASSPTSGRLETQYF
TGTGCCAGCAGCCCGACTAGCGGACGTTTGGAGACCCAGTACTTC
>TRBD1|TRBV24-1|TRBJ1-1|-
CATTDDRGNTEAFF
TGTGCCACCACCGACGACAGGGGGAACACTGAAGCTTTCTTT
>TRBD1|TRBV18|TRBJ2-7|-
CASSPRDRVKGEQYF
TGTGCCAGCTCACCCCGGGACAGGGTCAAGGGCGAGCAGTACTTC
>-|TRBV18|TRBJ2-1|once
CASSPNGADEQFF
TGTGCCAGCTCACCCAATGGGGCAGATGAGCAGTTCTTC
>TRBD2|TRBV2|TRBJ2-2|-
CASTSGRNTGELFF
TGTGCCAGCACTAGCGGGAGAAATACCGGGGAGCTGTTTTTT
>-|TRBV5-5|TRBJ2-5|once
CASSPAPPGSETQYF
TGTGCCAGCAGCCCCGCTCCGCCGGGGTCAGAGACCCAGTACTTC
>TRBD2|TRBV15|TRBJ2-1|-
CATSRGLAGGARGNEQFF
TGTGCCACCAGCAGAGGACTAGCGGGGGGGGCGCGGGGCAATGAGCAGTTCTTC
>-|TRBV18|TRBJ1-4|-
CASSRAIRDEKLFF
TGTGCCAGCTCGCGGGCTATACGAGATGAAAAACTGTTTTTT
>TRBD2|TRBV4-3|TRBJ2-3|-
CASSHTSGGHTDTQYF
TGCGCCAGCAGTCACACTAGCGGGGGGCACACAGATACGCAGTATTTT
>TRBD1|TRBV7-9|TRBJ1-2|-
CASTNTGGARREGYTF
TGTGCCAGCACAAACACAGGGGGCGCGAGGAGAGAGGGCTACACCTTC
>-|TRBV5-1|TRBJ1-1|-
CASRGLSGVTEAFF
TGCGCCAGCAGGGGTTTATCAGGGGTAACTGAAGCTTTCTTT
>-|TRBV19|TRBJ1-1|-
CASSIDINTEAFF
TGTGCCAGTAGTATTGACATCAACACTGAAGCTTTCTTT
>-|TRBV2|TRBJ1-2|-
CASISGAPSPNGYTF
TGTGCCAGCATATCAGGGGCCCCTTCCCCAAATGGCTACACCTTC
>-|TRBV19|TRBJ2-1|-
CASSLSGQTYGEQFF
TGTGCCAGTAGTTTATCCGGACAGACCTATGGGGAGCAGTTCTTC
>-|TRBV2|TRBJ1-2|-
CASGGGYGYTF
TGTGCCAGCGGGGGGGGCTATGGCTACACCTTC
>TRBD1|TRBV27|TRBJ1-6|-
CASSFAGQANSPLHF
TGTGCCAGCAGTTTCGCGGGACAGGCGAATTCACCCCTCCACTTT
>TRBD1|TRBV28|TRBJ1-1|once
CASSLPPDRGNTEAFF
TGTGCCAGCAGTTTACCCCCGGACAGGGGGAACACTGAAGCTTTCTTT
>TRBD1|TRBV5-1|TRBJ1-1|-
CASSPRQGAGTEAFF
TGCGCCAGCAGCCCCCGACAGGGGGCGGGTACTGAAGCTTTCTTT
>TRBD2|TRBV10-3|TRBJ2-7|-
CAISGEGLSSYEQYF
TGTGCCATCAGTGGGGAGGGCCTTAGCTCCTACGAGCAGTACTTC
>TRBD1|TRBV29-1|TRBJ1-5|-
CSVLDRGPNQPQHF
TGCAGCGTTCTGGACAGGGGGCCCAATCAGCCCCAGCATTTT
>-|TRBV6-4|TRBJ2-7|-
CASSANRGYEQYF
TGTGCCAGCAGCGCTAACCGGGGCTACGAGCAGTACTTC
>TRBD1|TRBV10-3|TRBJ1-2|-
CATVPDRVGGYTF
TGTGCCACCGTACCTGACAGGGTAGGTGGCTACACCTTC
>-|TRBV10-2|TRBJ1-2|-
CASSELRWNYGYTF
TGCGCCAGCAGTGAGTTGAGGTGGAACTATGGCTACACCTTC
>-|TRBV6-1|TRBJ1-5|-
CASSARPQGGNQPQHF
TGTGCCAGCAGTGCTAGGCCACAGGGTGGCAATCAGCCCCAGCATTTT